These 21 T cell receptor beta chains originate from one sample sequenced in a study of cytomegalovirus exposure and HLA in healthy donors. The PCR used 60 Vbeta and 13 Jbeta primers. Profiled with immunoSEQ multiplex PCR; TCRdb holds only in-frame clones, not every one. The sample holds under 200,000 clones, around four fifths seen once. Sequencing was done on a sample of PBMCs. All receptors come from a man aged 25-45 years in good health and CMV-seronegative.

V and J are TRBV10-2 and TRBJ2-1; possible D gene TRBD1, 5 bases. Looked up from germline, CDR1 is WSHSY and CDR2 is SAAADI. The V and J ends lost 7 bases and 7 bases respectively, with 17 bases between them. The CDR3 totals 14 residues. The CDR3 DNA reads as TGCGCCAGCACTGGGCAGGGAAATTTGAATGAGCAGTTCTTC. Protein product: CASTGQGNLNEQFF.

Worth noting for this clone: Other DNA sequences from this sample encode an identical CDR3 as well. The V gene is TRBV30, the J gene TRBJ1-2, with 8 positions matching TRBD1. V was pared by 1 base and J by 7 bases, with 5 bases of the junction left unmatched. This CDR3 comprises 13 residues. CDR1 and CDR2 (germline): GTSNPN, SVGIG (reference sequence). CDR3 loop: CAWSEDRGLGYTF. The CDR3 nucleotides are TGTGCCTGGAGTGAAGACAGGGGCCTTGGCTACACCTTC.

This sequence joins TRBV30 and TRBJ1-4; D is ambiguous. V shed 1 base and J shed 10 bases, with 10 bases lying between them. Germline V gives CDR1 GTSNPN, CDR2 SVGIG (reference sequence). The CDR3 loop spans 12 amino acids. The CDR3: CAWSDGRPKLFF. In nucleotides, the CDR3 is TGTGCCTGGAGTGATGGCAGGCCAAAACTGTTTTTT.

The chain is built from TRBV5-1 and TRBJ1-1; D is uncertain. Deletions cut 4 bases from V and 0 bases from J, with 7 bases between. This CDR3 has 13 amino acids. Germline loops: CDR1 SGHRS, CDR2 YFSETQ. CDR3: CASSLTVNTEAFF. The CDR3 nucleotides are TGCGCCAGCAGCCTAACGGTGAACACTGAAGCTTTCTTT.

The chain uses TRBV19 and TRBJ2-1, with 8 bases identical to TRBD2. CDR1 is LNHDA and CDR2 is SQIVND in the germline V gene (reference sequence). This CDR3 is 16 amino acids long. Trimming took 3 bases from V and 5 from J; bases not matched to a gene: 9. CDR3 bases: TGTGCCAGTAGTATTTTGCGGGGGGCCGTACACAATGAGCAGTTCTTC. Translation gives CASSILRGAVHNEQFF.

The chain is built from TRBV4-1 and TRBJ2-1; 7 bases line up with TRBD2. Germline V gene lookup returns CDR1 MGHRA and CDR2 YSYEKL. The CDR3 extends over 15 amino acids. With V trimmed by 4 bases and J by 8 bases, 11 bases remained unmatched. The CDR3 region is CASSRGTIRQDEQFF. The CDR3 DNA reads TGCGCCAGCAGCCGGGGGACTATTCGGCAAGATGAGCAGTTCTTC.

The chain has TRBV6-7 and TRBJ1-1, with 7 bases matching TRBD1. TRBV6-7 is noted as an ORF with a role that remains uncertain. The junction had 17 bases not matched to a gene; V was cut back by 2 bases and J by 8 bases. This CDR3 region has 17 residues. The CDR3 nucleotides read TGTGCCAGCAGTTACCTCACCGGACAAACAGGGGCGCGGGAAGCTTTCTTT. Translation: CASSYLTGQTGAREAFF.

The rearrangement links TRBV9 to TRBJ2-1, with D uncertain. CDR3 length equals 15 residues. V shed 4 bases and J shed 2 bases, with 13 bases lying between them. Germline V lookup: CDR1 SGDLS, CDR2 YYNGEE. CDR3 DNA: TGTGCCAGCAGCCCTGACTGGGTTGCCTACAATGAGCAGTTCTTC. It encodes CASSPDWVAYNEQFF.

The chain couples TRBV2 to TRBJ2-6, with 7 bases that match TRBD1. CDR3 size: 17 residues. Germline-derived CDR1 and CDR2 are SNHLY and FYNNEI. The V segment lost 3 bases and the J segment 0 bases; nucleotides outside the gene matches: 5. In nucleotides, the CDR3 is TGTGCCAGCAGTGATAGGACAGGCGGCTCTGGGGCCAACGTCCTGACTTTC. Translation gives CASSDRTGGSGANVLTF.

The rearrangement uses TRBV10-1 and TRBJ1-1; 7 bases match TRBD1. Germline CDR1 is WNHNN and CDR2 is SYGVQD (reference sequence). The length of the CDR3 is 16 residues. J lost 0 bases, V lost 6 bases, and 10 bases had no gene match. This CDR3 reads CASSAAGGEMNTEAFF. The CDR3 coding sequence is TGCGCCAGCAGCGCTGCAGGGGGAGAAATGAACACTGAAGCTTTCTTT.

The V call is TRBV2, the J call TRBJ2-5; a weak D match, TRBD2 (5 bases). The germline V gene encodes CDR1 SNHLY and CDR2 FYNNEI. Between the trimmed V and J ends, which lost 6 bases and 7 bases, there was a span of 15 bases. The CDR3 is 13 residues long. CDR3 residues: CASRVEGAATQYF. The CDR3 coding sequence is TGTGCCAGCAGGGTAGAGGGCGCGGCGACCCAGTACTTC.

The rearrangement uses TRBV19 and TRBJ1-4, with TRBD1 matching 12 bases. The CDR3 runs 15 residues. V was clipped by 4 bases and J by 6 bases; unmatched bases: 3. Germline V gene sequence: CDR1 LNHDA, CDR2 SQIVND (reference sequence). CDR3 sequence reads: CASSTGTGGHEKLFF. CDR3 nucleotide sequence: TGTGCCAGTAGTACCGGGACAGGGGGCCATGAAAAACTGTTTTTT.

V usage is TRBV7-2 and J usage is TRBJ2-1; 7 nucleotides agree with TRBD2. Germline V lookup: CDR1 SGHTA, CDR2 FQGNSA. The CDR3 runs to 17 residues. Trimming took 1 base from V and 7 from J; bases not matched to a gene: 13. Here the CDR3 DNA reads TGTGCCAGCAGCTTAGTCCGGGTACGGCGGGAGTTAAATGAGCAGTTCTTC. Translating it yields CASSLVRVRRELNEQFF.

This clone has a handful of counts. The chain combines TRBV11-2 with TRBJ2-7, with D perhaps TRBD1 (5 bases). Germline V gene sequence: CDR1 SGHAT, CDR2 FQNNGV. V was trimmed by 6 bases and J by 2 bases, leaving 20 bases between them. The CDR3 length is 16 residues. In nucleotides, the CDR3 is TGTGCCAGCAGTCCTATCGGACACCCTGCCACCTACGAGCAGTACTTC. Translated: CASSPIGHPATYEQYF.

Here the CDR3 DNA reads TGCGCCAGCAGTGAGTCAAGGGGTACTGAAGCTTTCTTT. The encoded protein is CASSESRGTEAFF. V usage is TRBV10-2 and J usage is TRBJ1-1; TRBD1 might be the D (5 bases). Germline V gives CDR1 WSHSY, CDR2 SAAADI. V was trimmed by 0 bases and J by 5 bases, leaving 7 bases between them. There are 13 residues in the CDR3.

The CDR3 DNA sequence: TGTGCCAGCAGTGCTAGCGGTACTACCTCCTACAATGAGCAGTTCTTC. This translates into CASSASGTTSYNEQFF. This chain joins TRBV6-1 and TRBJ2-1; 7 nucleotides agree with TRBD2. The CDR3 loop spans 16 amino acids. The trim removed 4 bases at V and 0 bases at J, leaving 6 bases unmatched. Germline values: CDR1 MNHNS, CDR2 SASEGT.

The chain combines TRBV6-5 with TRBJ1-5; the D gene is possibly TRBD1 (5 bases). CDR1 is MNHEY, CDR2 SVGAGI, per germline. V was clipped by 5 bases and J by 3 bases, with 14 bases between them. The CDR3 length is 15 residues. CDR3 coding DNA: TGTGCCAGCAGTCCGCGACAGCTGATCAATCAGCCCCAGCATTTT. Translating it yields CASSPRQLINQPQHF.

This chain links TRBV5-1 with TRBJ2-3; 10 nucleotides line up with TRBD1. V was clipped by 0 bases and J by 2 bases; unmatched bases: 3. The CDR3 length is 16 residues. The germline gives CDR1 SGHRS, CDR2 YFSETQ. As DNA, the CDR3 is TGCGCCAGCAGCTTGGGCCGACAGGGGGCCACAGATACGCAGTATTTT. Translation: CASSLGRQGATDTQYF.

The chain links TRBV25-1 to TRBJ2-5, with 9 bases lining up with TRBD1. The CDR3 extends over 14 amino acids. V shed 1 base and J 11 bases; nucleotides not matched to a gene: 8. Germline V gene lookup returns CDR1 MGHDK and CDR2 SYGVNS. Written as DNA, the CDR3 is TGTGCCAGCAGTGAATTCACAGGGGGCAGTGAGCAGTACTTC. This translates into CASSEFTGGSEQYF.

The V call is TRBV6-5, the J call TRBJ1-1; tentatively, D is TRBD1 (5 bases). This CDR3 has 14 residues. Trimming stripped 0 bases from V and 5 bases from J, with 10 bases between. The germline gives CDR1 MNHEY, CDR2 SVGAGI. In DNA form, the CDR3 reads TGTGCCAGCAGTTACTCACCAGGGCGGACTGAAGCTTTCTTT. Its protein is CASSYSPGRTEAFF.

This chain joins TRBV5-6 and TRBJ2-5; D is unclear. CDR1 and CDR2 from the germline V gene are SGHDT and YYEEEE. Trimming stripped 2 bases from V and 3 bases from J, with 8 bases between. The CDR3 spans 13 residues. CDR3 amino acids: CASSFSPKETQYF. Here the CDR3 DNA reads TGTGCCAGCAGCTTTAGCCCTAAAGAGACCCAGTACTTC.